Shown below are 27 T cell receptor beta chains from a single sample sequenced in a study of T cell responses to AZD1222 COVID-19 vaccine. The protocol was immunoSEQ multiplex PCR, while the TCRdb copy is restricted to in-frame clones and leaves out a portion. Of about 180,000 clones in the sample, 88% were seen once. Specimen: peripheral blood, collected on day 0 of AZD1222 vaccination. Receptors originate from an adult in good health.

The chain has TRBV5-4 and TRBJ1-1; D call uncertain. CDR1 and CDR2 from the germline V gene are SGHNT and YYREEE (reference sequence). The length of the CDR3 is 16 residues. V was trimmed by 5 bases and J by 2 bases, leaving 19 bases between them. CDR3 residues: CASRPGRVNPNTEAFF. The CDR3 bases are TGTGCCAGCAGACCCGGGCGGGTCAACCCAAACACTGAAGCTTTCTTT. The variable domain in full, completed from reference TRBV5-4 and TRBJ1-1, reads ETGVTQSPTHLIKTRGQQVTLRCSSQSGHNTVSWYQQALGQGPQFIFQYYREEENGRGNFPPRFSGLQFPNYSSELNVNALELDDSALYLCASRPGRVNPNTEAFFGQGTRLTVV.

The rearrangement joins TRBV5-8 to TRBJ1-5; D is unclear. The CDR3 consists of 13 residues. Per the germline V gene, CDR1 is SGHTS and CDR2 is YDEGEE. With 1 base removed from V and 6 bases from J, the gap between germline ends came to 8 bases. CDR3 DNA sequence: TGTGCCAGCAGCTTGACAGTGAGTCAGCCCCAGCATTTT. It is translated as CASSLTVSQPQHF.

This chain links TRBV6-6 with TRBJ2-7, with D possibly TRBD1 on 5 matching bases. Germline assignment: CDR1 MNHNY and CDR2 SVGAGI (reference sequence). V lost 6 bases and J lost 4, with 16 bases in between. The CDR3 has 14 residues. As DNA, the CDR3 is TGTGCCAGCAGCCCCAGTGCAAAGGGGTACGAGCAGTACTTC. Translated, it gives CASSPSAKGYEQYF.

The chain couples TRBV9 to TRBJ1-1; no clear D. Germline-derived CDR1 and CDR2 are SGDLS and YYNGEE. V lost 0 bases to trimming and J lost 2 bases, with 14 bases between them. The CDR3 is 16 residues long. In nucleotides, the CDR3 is TGTGCCAGCAGCGTAGAGGCAGCAAGGAGAAACACTGAAGCTTTCTTT. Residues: CASSVEAARRNTEAFF.

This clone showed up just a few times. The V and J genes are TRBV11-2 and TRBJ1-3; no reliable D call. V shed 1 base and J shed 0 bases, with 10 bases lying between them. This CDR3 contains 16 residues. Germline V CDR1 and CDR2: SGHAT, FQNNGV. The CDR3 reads CASSLVGPSSGNTIYF. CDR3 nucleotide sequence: TGTGCCAGCAGCTTAGTGGGTCCAAGCTCTGGAAACACCATATATTTT.

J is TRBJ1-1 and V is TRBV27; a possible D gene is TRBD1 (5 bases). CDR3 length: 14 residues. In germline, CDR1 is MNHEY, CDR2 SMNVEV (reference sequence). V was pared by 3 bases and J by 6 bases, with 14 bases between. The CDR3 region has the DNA TGTGCCAGCAGTTTGAAAAAGGGGATGTCTGAAGCTTTCTTT. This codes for CASSLKKGMSEAFF.

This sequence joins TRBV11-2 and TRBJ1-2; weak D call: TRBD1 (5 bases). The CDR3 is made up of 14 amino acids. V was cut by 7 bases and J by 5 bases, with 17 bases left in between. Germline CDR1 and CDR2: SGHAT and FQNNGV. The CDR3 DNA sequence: TGTGCCAGCACCCTCGGTCAGGGCGAGTATGGCTACACCTTC. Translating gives CASTLGQGEYGYTF.

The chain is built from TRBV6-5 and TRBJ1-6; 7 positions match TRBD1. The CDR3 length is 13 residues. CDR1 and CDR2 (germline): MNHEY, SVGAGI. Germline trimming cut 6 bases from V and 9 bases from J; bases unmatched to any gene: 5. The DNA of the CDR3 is TGTGCCAGCAGCCAGAGACAGGGTTCACCCCTCCACTTT. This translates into CASSQRQGSPLHF.

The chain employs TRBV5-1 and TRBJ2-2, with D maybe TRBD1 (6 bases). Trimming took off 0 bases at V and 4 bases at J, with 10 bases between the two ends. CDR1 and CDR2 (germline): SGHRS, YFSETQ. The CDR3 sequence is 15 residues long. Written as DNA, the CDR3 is TGCGCCAGCAGCTTGGGGACAGTCGGCACCGGGGAGCTGTTTTTT. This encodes CASSLGTVGTGELFF.

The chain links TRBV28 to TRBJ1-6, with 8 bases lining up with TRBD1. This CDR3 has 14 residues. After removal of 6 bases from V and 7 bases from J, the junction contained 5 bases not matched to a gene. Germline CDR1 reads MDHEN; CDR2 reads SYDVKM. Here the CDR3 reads CASSSTGENSPLHF. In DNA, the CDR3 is TGTGCCAGCAGCTCGACAGGGGAAAATTCACCCCTCCACTTT. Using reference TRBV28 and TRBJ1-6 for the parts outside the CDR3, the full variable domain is DVKVTQSSRYLVKRTGEKVFLECVQDMDHENMFWYRQDPGLGLRLIYFSYDVKMKEKGDIPEGYSVSREKKERFSLILESASTNQTSMYLCASSSTGENSPLHFGNGTRLTVT.

The CDR3 loop is CASRGVIDEQFF. The DNA of the CDR3 is TGTGCCAGTAGAGGGGTTATCGATGAGCAGTTCTTC. The genes are TRBV19 and TRBJ2-1, with a tentative D call TRBD1 (5 bases). Germline lookup yields CDR1 LNHDA and CDR2 SQIVND (reference sequence). This CDR3 is built from 12 residues. Trimming removed 6 bases from V and 8 bases from J, with 11 bases in between.

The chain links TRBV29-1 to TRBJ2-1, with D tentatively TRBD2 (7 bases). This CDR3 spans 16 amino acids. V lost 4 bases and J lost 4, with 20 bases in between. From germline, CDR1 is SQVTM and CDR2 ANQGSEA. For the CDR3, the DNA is TGCAGCGTTGCGGGGGGCGACTGGGTCGCTTACAATGAGCAGTTCTTC. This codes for CSVAGGDWVAYNEQFF.

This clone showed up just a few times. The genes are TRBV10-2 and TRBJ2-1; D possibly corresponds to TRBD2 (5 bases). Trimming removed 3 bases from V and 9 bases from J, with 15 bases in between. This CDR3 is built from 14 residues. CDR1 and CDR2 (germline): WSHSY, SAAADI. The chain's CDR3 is CASSDETRVVEQFF. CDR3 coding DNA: TGCGCCAGCAGTGACGAAACTAGGGTCGTTGAGCAGTTCTTC.

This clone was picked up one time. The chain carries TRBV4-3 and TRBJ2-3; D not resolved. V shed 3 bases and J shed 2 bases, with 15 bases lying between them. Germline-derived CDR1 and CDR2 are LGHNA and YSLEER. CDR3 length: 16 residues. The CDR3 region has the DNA TGCGCCAGCAGCCAGGAGCCTACTGGTTCCACAGATACGCAGTATTTT. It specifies CASSQEPTGSTDTQYF.

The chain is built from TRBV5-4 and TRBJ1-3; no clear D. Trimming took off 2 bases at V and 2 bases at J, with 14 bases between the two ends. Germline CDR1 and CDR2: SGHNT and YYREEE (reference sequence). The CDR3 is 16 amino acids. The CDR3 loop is CASSFSGGHAGNTIYF. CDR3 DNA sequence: TGTGCCAGCAGCTTTTCCGGAGGGCATGCTGGAAACACCATATATTTT. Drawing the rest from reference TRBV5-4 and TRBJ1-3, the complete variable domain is ETGVTQSPTHLIKTRGQQVTLRCSSQSGHNTVSWYQQALGQGPQFIFQYYREEENGRGNFPPRFSGLQFPNYSSELNVNALELDDSALYLCASSFSGGHAGNTIYFGEGSWLTVV.

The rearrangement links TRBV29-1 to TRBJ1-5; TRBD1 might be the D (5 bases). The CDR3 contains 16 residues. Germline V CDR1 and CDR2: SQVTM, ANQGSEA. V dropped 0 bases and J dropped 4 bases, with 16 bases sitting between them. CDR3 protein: CSVEDGAILRNQPQHF. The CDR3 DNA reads TGCAGCGTTGAAGATGGGGCCATCTTGAGAAATCAGCCCCAGCATTTT.

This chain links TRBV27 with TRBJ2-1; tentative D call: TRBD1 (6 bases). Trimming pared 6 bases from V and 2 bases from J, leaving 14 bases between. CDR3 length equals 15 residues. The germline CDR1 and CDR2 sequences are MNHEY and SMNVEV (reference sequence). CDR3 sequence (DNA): TGTGCCAGCAGCGACCAGGGGAACACCTACAATGAGCAGTTCTTC. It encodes CASSDQGNTYNEQFF.

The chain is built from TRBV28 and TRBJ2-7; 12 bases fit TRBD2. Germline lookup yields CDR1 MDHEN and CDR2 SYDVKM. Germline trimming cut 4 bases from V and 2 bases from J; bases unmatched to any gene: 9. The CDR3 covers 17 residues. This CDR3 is CASSSGTSGPYAYEQYF. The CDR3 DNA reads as TGTGCCAGCAGTTCCGGGACTAGCGGGCCCTACGCCTACGAGCAGTACTTC.

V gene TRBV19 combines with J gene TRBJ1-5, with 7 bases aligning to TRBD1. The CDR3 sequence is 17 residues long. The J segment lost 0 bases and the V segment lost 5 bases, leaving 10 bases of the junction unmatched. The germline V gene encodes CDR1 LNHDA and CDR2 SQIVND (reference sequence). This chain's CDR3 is CASSLGQAQYSNQPQHF. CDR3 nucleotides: TGTGCCAGTAGTCTCGGACAGGCGCAATATAGCAATCAGCCCCAGCATTTT.

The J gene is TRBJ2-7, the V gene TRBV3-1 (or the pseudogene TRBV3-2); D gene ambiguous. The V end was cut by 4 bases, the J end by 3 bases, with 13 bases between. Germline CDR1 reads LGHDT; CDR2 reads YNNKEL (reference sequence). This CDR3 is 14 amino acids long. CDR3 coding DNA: TGTGCCAGCAGCCCGGACCCCTACGACTACGAGCAGTACTTC. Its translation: CASSPDPYDYEQYF.

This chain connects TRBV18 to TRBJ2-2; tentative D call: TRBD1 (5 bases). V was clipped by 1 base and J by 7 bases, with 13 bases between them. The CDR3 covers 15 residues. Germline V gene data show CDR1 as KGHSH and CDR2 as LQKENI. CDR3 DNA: TGTGCCAGCTCACCACGGAGCCAGGGAATCGGGGAGCTGTTTTTT. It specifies CASSPRSQGIGELFF.

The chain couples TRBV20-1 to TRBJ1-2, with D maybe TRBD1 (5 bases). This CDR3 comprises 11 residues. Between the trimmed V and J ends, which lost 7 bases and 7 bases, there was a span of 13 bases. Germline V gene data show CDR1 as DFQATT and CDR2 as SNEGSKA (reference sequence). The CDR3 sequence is CSGGKAAGYTF. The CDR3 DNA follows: TGCAGTGGGGGCAAGGCGGCTGGCTACACCTTC.

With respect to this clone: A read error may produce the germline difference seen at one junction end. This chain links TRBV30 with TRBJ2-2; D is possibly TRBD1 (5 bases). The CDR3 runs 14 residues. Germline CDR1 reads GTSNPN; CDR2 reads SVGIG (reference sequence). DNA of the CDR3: TGTGCCTGGAGTAAGGGGTCGAAGACCGGGGAGCTGTTTTTT. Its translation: CAWSKGSKTGELFF.

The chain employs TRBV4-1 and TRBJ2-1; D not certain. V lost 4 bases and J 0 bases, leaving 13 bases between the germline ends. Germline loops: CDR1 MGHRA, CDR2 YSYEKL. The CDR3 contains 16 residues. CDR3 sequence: CASSRIKDSSYNEQFF. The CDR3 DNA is TGCGCCAGCAGCCGAATAAAAGATAGCTCCTACAATGAGCAGTTCTTC.

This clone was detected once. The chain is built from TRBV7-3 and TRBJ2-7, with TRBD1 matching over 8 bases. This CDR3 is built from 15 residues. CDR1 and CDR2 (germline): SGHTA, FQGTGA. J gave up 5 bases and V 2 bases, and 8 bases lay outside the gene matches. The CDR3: CASSLGGQGLNEQYF. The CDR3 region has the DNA TGTGCCAGCAGCTTAGGCGGACAGGGTCTGAACGAGCAGTACTTC.

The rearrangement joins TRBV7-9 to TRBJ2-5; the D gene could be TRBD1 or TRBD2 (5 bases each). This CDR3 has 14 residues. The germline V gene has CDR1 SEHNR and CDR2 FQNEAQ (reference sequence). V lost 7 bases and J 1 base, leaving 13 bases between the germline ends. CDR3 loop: CASTPTGTQETQYF. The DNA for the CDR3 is TGTGCCAGCACCCCAACCGGGACCCAAGAGACCCAGTACTTC.

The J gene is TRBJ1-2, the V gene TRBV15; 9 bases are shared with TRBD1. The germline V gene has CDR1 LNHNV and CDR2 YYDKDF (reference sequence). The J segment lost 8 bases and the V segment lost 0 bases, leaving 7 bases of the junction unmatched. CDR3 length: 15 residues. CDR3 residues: CATSRDIRTGEGYTF. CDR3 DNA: TGTGCCACCAGCAGAGATATCCGGACAGGGGAAGGCTACACCTTC. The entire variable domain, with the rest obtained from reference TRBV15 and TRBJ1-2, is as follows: DAMVIQNPRYQVTQFGKPVTLSCSQTLNHNVMYWYQQKSSQAPKLLFHYYDKDFNNEADTPDNFQSRRPNTSFCFLDIRSPGLGDTAMYLCATSRDIRTGEGYTFGSGTRLTVV.